The 20 T cell receptor beta chains below were found in one sample sequenced in a study of long-term antiretroviral therapy in people with HIV. Survey level was the resolution at which the v3.0 immunoSEQ assay ran. Produced via immunoSEQ multiplex PCR; TCRdb's table is partial and in-frame only. The top ten hold 1.9% of the sample, which has some 29,000 clones, 95% to 98% seen once. The source was unsorted PBMCs, collected 7.6 years after starting antiretroviral therapy. The receptors here all came from a man in his thirties or forties with HIV.

The chain is built from TRBV7-3 and TRBJ2-2, with 8 bases lining up with TRBD2. Germline CDR1 and CDR2: SGHTA and FQGTGA. Unmatched junction bases numbered 5, after V lost 3 bases and J lost 5 bases. The CDR3 runs to 15 residues. DNA of the CDR3: TGTGCCAGCAGCTTCCGGGGGGGCGTAACCGGGGAGCTGTTTTTT. It specifies CASSFRGGVTGELFF.

The rearrangement joins TRBV29-1 to TRBJ1-3, with D unclear. Trimming left V 7 bases short and J 4 bases short, with 11 bases between. Germline V gene sequence: CDR1 SQVTM, CDR2 ANQGSEA. The CDR3 length is 12 residues. The CDR3: CSANTGGNTIYF. DNA for the CDR3: TGCAGCGCTAATACCGGGGGAAACACCATATATTTT. The complete variable domain, with remaining parts taken from reference TRBV29-1 and TRBJ1-3, reads SAVISQKPSRDICQRGTSLTIQCQVDSQVTMMFWYRQQPGQSLTLIATANQGSEATYESGFVIDKFPISRPNLTFSTLTVSNMSPEDSSIYLCSANTGGNTIYFGEGSWLTVV.

The gene calls are TRBV7-2 and TRBJ1-1, with no clear D. The V gene lost 4 bases and the J gene lost 6 bases, with 9 bases spanning the gap. Germline loops: CDR1 SGHTA, CDR2 FQGNSA. This CDR3 is 12 amino acids long. The CDR3 here is CASSSRVAEAFF. CDR3 sequence (DNA): TGTGCCAGCAGCTCACGGGTGGCTGAAGCTTTCTTT.

As for this clone: Other DNA sequences in the sample encode the same CDR3. The V and J genes are TRBV11-2 and TRBJ2-7; no clear D. Looked up from germline, CDR1 is SGHAT and CDR2 is FQNNGV. The CDR3 is 12 residues long. Deletions cut 0 bases from V and 6 bases from J, with 6 bases between. DNA of the CDR3: TGTGCCAGCAGCTTAGATTTGAGCGAGCAGTACTTC. Protein product: CASSLDLSEQYF.

The V and J genes are TRBV4-3 and TRBJ1-3; a weak D match, TRBD1 (6 bases). The germline V gene has CDR1 LGHNA and CDR2 YSLEER. The CDR3 consists of 17 residues. Trimming stripped 1 base from V and 6 bases from J, with 19 bases between. The DNA of the CDR3 is TGCGCCAGCAGCCAAGGCCATGGGGGGGGCCTTGAAAACACCATATATTTT. Translating gives CASSQGHGGGLENTIYF.

CDR3 sequence reads: CASSLAERATNEKLFF. The CDR3 DNA follows: TGTGCCAGTAGTTTGGCGGAACGTGCAACTAATGAAAAACTGTTTTTT. This rearrangement joins TRBV19 to TRBJ1-4, with D uncertain. CDR1 and CDR2 (germline): LNHDA, SQIVND (reference sequence). The length of the CDR3 is 16 residues. V dropped 5 bases and J dropped 0 bases, with 13 bases sitting between them. The full variable domain, rest sourced from reference TRBV19 and TRBJ1-4, is DGGITQSPKYLFRKEGQNVTLSCEQNLNHDAMYWYRQDPGQGLRLIYYSQIVNDFQKGDIAEGYSVSREKKESFPLTVTSAQKNPTAFYLCASSLAERATNEKLFFGSGTQLSVL.

The chain joins TRBV7-8 to TRBJ2-5; 14 bases align to TRBD2. This CDR3 has 16 amino acids. After removal of 4 bases from V and 4 bases from J, the junction contained 5 bases not matched to a gene. In germline, CDR1 is SGHVS, CDR2 FQNEAQ. CDR3 residues: CASSSTSGGEGETQYF. In DNA form, the CDR3 reads TGTGCCAGCAGCTCGACTAGCGGGGGGGAGGGAGAGACCCAGTACTTC. The variable domain in full, with the rest retrieved from reference TRBV7-8 and TRBJ2-5, is GAGVSQSPRYKVAKRGQDVALRCDPISGHVSLFWYQQALGQGPEFLTYFQNEAQLDKSGLPSDRFFAERPEGSVSTLKIQRTQQEDSAVYLCASSSTSGGEGETQYFGPGTRLLVL.

This clone showed up just once. The V call is TRBV9, the J call TRBJ1-1, with D unresolved. Germline V gene lookup returns CDR1 SGDLS and CDR2 YYNGEE. The CDR3 is 17 amino acids. The V end was cut by 3 bases, the J end by 0 bases, with 18 bases between. The CDR3 reads CASSALGQTVMNTEAFF. The CDR3 bases are TGTGCCAGCAGCGCGCTTGGCCAGACGGTAATGAACACTGAAGCTTTCTTT. The variable domain in full, completed from reference TRBV9 and TRBJ1-1, reads DSGVTQTPKHLITATGQRVTLRCSPRSGDLSVYWYQQSLDQGLQFLIQYYNGEERAKGNILERFSAQQFPDLHSELNLSSLELGDSALYFCASSALGQTVMNTEAFFGQGTRLTVV.

The gene calls are TRBV2 and TRBJ1-4; possibly TRBD1 for D (5 bases). V lost 8 bases to trimming and J lost 6 bases, with 10 bases between them. The CDR3 spans 12 residues. The V gene's germline CDR1 is SNHLY and CDR2 FYNNEI. The CDR3 spells CASRGVYEKLFF. In DNA form, the CDR3 reads TGTGCCAGCCGGGGGGTTTATGAAAAACTGTTTTTT.

The chain links TRBV4-2 to TRBJ2-7; D unclear. The germline CDR1 and CDR2 sequences are LGHNA and YNFKEQ. Trimming stripped 0 bases from V and 5 bases from J, with 14 bases between. The CDR3 extends over 15 amino acids. CDR3 sequence: CASSQDVGQPHEQYF. CDR3 nucleotides: TGTGCCAGCAGCCAAGACGTGGGCCAGCCCCACGAGCAGTACTTC.

The chain has TRBV6-6 and TRBJ1-2; D is ambiguous. Trimming left V 7 bases short and J 2 bases short, with 14 bases between. Germline CDR1 MNHNY, CDR2 SVGAGI (reference sequence). The CDR3 length is 14 residues. CDR3 sequence reads: CASTPGPPNYGYTF. DNA for the CDR3: TGTGCCAGCACTCCAGGCCCCCCAAACTATGGCTACACCTTC.

On this clone itself: Mismatch with germline at one junction end may stem from a read error. The rearrangement uses TRBV4-1 and TRBJ1-4; maybe TRBD1 (6 bases). Looked up from germline, CDR1 is MGHRA and CDR2 is YSYEKL. The CDR3 spans 15 residues. DNA of the CDR3: TGCGCCAGCAGACAAGATCGGGGGCGCGGAGAAAAACTGTTTTTT. It is translated as CASRQDRGRGEKLFF.

The gene calls are TRBV9 and TRBJ2-1; tentative D call: TRBD1 (6 bases). The V and J ends lost 4 bases and 11 bases respectively, with 16 bases between them. The V gene's germline CDR1 is SGDLS and CDR2 YYNGEE. This CDR3 comprises 13 residues. CDR3 in amino acids: CASSLLTQGQQFF. The CDR3 nucleotides are TGTGCCAGCAGCCTCCTGACACAGGGCCAGCAGTTCTTC.

The V and J genes are TRBV5-1 and TRBJ1-3; D ambiguous. The germline V gene encodes CDR1 SGHRS and CDR2 YFSETQ. V was clipped by 4 bases and J by 4 bases, with 15 bases between them. The CDR3 loop spans 15 amino acids. The CDR3 region has the DNA TGCGCCAGCAGCCTTTCCTCAGAAGCCGGAAACACCATATATTTT. Translating it yields CASSLSSEAGNTIYF.

The gene calls are TRBV5-6 and TRBJ1-4; D unresolved. Germline V gene sequence: CDR1 SGHDT, CDR2 YYEEEE. Trimming took 3 bases from V and 6 from J, leaving 12 bases between them. There are 14 residues in the CDR3. The CDR3 reads CASSSGVNHEKLFF. The CDR3 DNA reads as TGTGCCAGCAGCTCCGGGGTGAACCATGAAAAACTGTTTTTT.

V and J are TRBV11-3 and TRBJ2-5, with D hard to call. Germline CDR1 SGHNT, CDR2 YENEEA. V lost 1 base and J lost 4, with 7 bases in between. The CDR3 is made up of 13 amino acids. The CDR3 is CASSLGVRETQYF. In DNA form, the CDR3 reads TGTGCCAGCAGCTTAGGCGTGCGAGAGACCCAGTACTTC.

J is TRBJ1-6 and V is TRBV4-3; 8 nucleotides match TRBD1. From germline, CDR1 is LGHNA and CDR2 YSLEER. J lost 10 bases, V lost 0 bases, and 5 bases had no gene match. The length of the CDR3 is 15 residues. Here the CDR3 reads CASSQDRDRHSPLHF. CDR3 coding DNA: TGCGCCAGCAGCCAAGACCGGGACAGGCACTCACCCCTCCACTTT.

The chain is built from TRBV5-4 and TRBJ2-5; possibly TRBD1 for D (6 bases). The CDR3 runs to 14 residues. Germline V gene lookup returns CDR1 SGHNT and CDR2 YYREEE (reference sequence). Trimming cost V 4 bases and J 2 bases, with 12 bases left between them. CDR3 nucleotides: TGTGCCAGCAGCGTAGACAGGCCACAAGAGACCCAGTACTTC. Translation: CASSVDRPQETQYF.

The chain combines TRBV2 with TRBJ1-2; TRBD1 matches 7 bases. J was trimmed by 14 bases and V by 4 bases; bases with no gene match: 10. Germline V gene data show CDR1 as SNHLY and CDR2 as FYNNEI. There are 12 residues in the CDR3. For the CDR3, the DNA is TGTGCCAGCAGTGTCGGGACAGCTTCAAGGACCTTC. Translation: CASSVGTASRTF. The variable domain in full, completed from reference TRBV2 and TRBJ1-2, reads EPEVTQTPSHQVTQMGQEVILRCVPISNHLYFYWYRQILGQKVEFLVSFYNNEISEKSEIFDDQFSVERPDGSNFTLKIRSTKLEDSAMYFCASSVGTASRTFGSGTRLTVV.

The CDR3 nucleotides are TGTGCCAGCAGCTTAGAGGGGACTCCACAAACCGCCTACGAGCAGTACTTC. It yields the protein CASSLEGTPQTAYEQYF. This chain joins TRBV13 and TRBJ2-7; TRBD2 is a possible D gene (6 bases). Trimming took 1 base from V and 2 from J, leaving 18 bases between them. The CDR3 length is 17 residues. Germline loops: CDR1 PRHDT, CDR2 FYEKMQ (reference sequence).